This TCR beta chain is from a study of pediatric ulcerative colitis. Only in-frame clones appear in the TCRdb table, and some are missing; sequencing was by immunoSEQ multiplex PCR. The table records approximately 17,000 clones, 60% to 80% of them present only once. During colonoscopy, one to two rectal pinch biopsies were collected. Remarks on this clone: No antigen is known for it.

Study-wide points: A couple of patients' blood samples yielded substantially fewer templates. Some T cells in rectal biopsies may come from blood, especially with overt colitis.

The CDR3 loop spans 15 amino acids. V lost 5 bases and J lost 1; bases outside the gene matches: 6. Looked up from germline, CDR1 is LNHDA and CDR2 is SQIVND (reference sequence). J is TRBJ2-3 and V is TRBV19; 7 bases line up with TRBD2. The origin of this receptor is a boy younger than 18 who was a control in a study of pediatric ulcerative colitis. Input material: gut tissue. CDR3 nucleotide sequence: TGTGCCAGTAGTGAACTAGCGCACGGCACAGATACGCAGTATTTT. As protein: CASSELAHGTDTQYF.